This entry lists 24 T cell receptor beta chains sequenced from one sample in a study of radiotherapy plus CTLA-4 blockade in lung cancer. Sequencing used immunoSEQ multiplex PCR; TCRdb keeps in-frame clones, though not all of them. The repertoire holds around 45,000 clones, with roughly two thirds as singletons. This specimen consisted of peripheral blood, obtained from a patient treated with radiotherapy plus ipilimumab. These receptors all stem from a human donor with non-small cell lung cancer who had a partial response to radiotherapy plus ipilimumab.

The CDR3 here is CASSPTSGARSDTQYF. Here the CDR3 DNA reads TGTGCCAGCAGCCCTACTAGCGGGGCCCGGTCAGATACGCAGTATTTT. The gene calls are TRBV27 and TRBJ2-3; the match to TRBD2 covers 10 bases. V trimming: 6 bases; J trimming: 4 bases; junction bases outside the gene matches: 10. Germline V lookup: CDR1 MNHEY, CDR2 SMNVEV (reference sequence). There are 16 residues in the CDR3.

V and J are TRBV15 and TRBJ1-5, with no clear D. The CDR3 runs to 16 residues. Per the germline V gene, CDR1 is LNHNV and CDR2 is YYDKDF (reference sequence). V lost 7 bases and J lost 4, with 20 bases in between. The CDR3 region is CATMGHGIGPNQPQHF. The DNA of the CDR3 is TGTGCCACCATGGGCCACGGAATAGGCCCAAATCAGCCCCAGCATTTT.

The table lists this clone with a few counts. The chain joins TRBV19 to TRBJ1-5; tentatively, D is TRBD1 (6 bases). Germline V CDR1 and CDR2: LNHDA, SQIVND (reference sequence). V was shortened by 1 base and J by 0 bases, with 16 bases between the two germline ends. The CDR3 length is 18 residues. The CDR3 DNA is TGTGCCAGTAGTATAGCAATAGGACAGAGTTATAGCAATCAGCCCCAGCATTTT. Translation gives CASSIAIGQSYSNQPQHF.

The CDR3 sequence: CASSYNYNEQFF. The CDR3 bases are TGTGCCAGCAGTTATAACTACAATGAGCAGTTCTTC. This sequence joins TRBV25-1 and TRBJ2-1; no definite D call. Trimming shortened V by 5 bases and J by 3 bases, and 5 bases separated the two germline ends. CDR1 and CDR2 (germline): MGHDK, SYGVNS. There are 12 residues in the CDR3. Combining the CDR3 with reference TRBV25-1 and TRBJ2-1 gives the whole variable domain EADIYQTPRYLVIGTGKKITLECSQTMGHDKMYWYQQDPGMELHLIHYSYGVNSTEKGDLSSESTVSRIRTEHFPLTLESARPSHTSQYLCASSYNYNEQFFGPGTRLTVL.

The chain combines TRBV2 with TRBJ2-7; D perhaps matches TRBD1 (6 bases). The CDR3 spans 15 residues. Germline V gene lookup returns CDR1 SNHLY and CDR2 FYNNEI. Trimming left V 7 bases short and J 0 bases short, with 16 bases between. The CDR3: CASKGVGTFSYEQYF. CDR3 DNA: TGTGCCAGCAAAGGTGTGGGGACATTCTCCTACGAGCAGTACTTC.

This chain uses TRBV7-8 with TRBJ2-3; maybe TRBD1 (6 bases). There are 16 residues in the CDR3. CDR1 is SGHVS, CDR2 FQNEAQ, per germline. Trimming removed 1 base at V and 0 bases at J, with 11 bases between. CDR3 nucleotides: TGTGCCAGCAGCTTAGGACAGGCACTTAGCACAGATACGCAGTATTTT. The encoded protein is CASSLGQALSTDTQYF.

The genes are TRBV19 and TRBJ1-6; TRBD1 agrees at 7 bases. Losses at the gene ends were 5 bases for V and 7 bases for J; bases not matched to a gene: 5. The germline CDR1 and CDR2 sequences are LNHDA and SQIVND (reference sequence). The CDR3 consists of 14 residues. This chain's CDR3 is CASSLTGANSPLHF. DNA of the CDR3: TGTGCCAGTAGTCTCACAGGGGCCAATTCACCCCTCCACTTT.

This rearrangement joins TRBV5-1 to TRBJ2-5; tentative D call: TRBD2 (5 bases). CDR1 and CDR2 from the germline V gene are SGHRS and YFSETQ. The CDR3 has 15 residues. Trimming stripped 7 bases from V and 2 bases from J, with 18 bases between. CDR3 residues: CASCRLERLQETQYF. Here the CDR3 DNA reads TGCGCCAGCTGCCGACTGGAGCGGCTTCAAGAGACCCAGTACTTC.

This clone occurred a few times. V is TRBV10-3 and J is TRBJ1-2; possible D gene TRBD1, 5 bases. There are 16 residues in the CDR3. Trimming removed 0 bases at V and 3 bases at J, with 14 bases between. CDR1 ENHRY and CDR2 SYGVKD come from the germline V gene. The chain's CDR3 is CAISESIRGSDYGYTF. CDR3 DNA: TGTGCCATCAGTGAGTCGATAAGGGGTTCGGACTATGGCTACACCTTC.

The rearrangement links TRBV19 to TRBJ2-1; unclear D gene. Trimming left V 3 bases short and J 2 bases short, with 11 bases between. This CDR3 is built from 15 residues. Germline V gene lookup returns CDR1 LNHDA and CDR2 SQIVND (reference sequence). The CDR3 bases are TGTGCCAGTAGTATGACTCCGACCGCCTACAATGAGCAGTTCTTC. Its translation is CASSMTPTAYNEQFF.

This clone was counted only a few times. The chain combines TRBV6-1 with TRBJ1-1; D is uncertain. This CDR3 is 14 amino acids long. Germline-derived CDR1 and CDR2 are MNHNS and SASEGT. V was trimmed by 5 bases and J by 1 base, leaving 11 bases between them. CDR3 DNA: TGTGCCAGCAGTCCAAGCGGCCCGAACACTGAAGCTTTCTTT. Its protein is CASSPSGPNTEAFF.

This clone was seen a handful of times. This chain connects TRBV10-2 to TRBJ1-5; maybe TRBD1 (6 bases). This CDR3 has 14 residues. V was clipped by 2 bases and J by 5 bases, with 10 bases between them. Germline-derived CDR1 and CDR2 are WSHSY and SAAADI. CDR3: CASSEGAGDQPQHF. CDR3 nucleotides: TGCGCCAGCAGTGAGGGGGCAGGGGATCAGCCCCAGCATTTT.

J is TRBJ2-3 and V is TRBV5-4; D possibly corresponds to TRBD2 (5 bases). This CDR3 has 14 amino acids. V lost 3 bases and J 2 bases, leaving 10 bases between the germline ends. CDR1 SGHNT and CDR2 YYREEE come from the germline V gene (reference sequence). CDR3 nucleotide sequence: TGTGCCAGCAGCTGGAGGAGAGCCACAGATACGCAGTATTTT. Residues: CASSWRRATDTQYF. Full variable domain (remainder filled in from reference TRBV5-4 and TRBJ2-3): ETGVTQSPTHLIKTRGQQVTLRCSSQSGHNTVSWYQQALGQGPQFIFQYYREEENGRGNFPPRFSGLQFPNYSSELNVNALELDDSALYLCASSWRRATDTQYFGPGTRLTVL.

This clone was seen a handful of times. V gene TRBV30 combines with J gene TRBJ1-1; maybe TRBD1 (6 bases). The CDR3 totals 15 residues. V was shortened by 4 bases and J by 4 bases, with 19 bases between the two germline ends. Germline CDR1 reads GTSNPN; CDR2 reads SVGIG (reference sequence). CDR3: CAWTESSTGFTEAFF. The CDR3 DNA sequence: TGTGCCTGGACTGAATCCTCTACAGGGTTCACTGAAGCTTTCTTT. The full variable domain, in which reference TRBV30 and TRBJ1-1 provide the parts outside the CDR3, is SQTIHQWPATLVQPVGSPLSLECTVEGTSNPNLYWYRQAAGRGLQLLFYSVGIGQISSEVPQNLSASRPQDRQFILSSKKLLLSDSGFYLCAWTESSTGFTEAFFGQGTRLTVV.

This chain joins TRBV5-1 and TRBJ1-2; D is perhaps TRBD1 (5 bases). Trimming took off 4 bases at V and 8 bases at J, with 15 bases between the two ends. The V gene's germline CDR1 is SGHRS and CDR2 YFSETQ. The CDR3 contains 13 residues. Written as DNA, the CDR3 is TGCGCCAGCAGCCTAACAGGATCTAAAGGCTACACCTTC. It codes for CASSLTGSKGYTF.

This clone was seen more than once but under ten times. Here the CDR3 reads CAWSVRVGETQYF. The CDR3, as DNA: TGTGCCTGGAGTGTACGCGTCGGGGAGACCCAGTACTTC. The V call is TRBV30, the J call TRBJ2-5, with D hard to call. The CDR3 loop spans 13 amino acids. The V end lost 0 bases, the J end lost 5 bases, and 10 bases lay between the germline ends. Germline V lookup: CDR1 GTSNPN, CDR2 SVGIG (reference sequence).

This chain uses TRBV6-6 with TRBJ2-3; 8 nucleotides align to TRBD2. This CDR3 comprises 15 residues. Per the germline V gene, CDR1 is MNHNY and CDR2 is SVGAGI (reference sequence). Unmatched junction bases numbered 9, after V lost 5 bases and J lost 5 bases. In DNA, the CDR3 is TGTGCCAGCAGTCACCCGGGGGGGGGTGGAGATACGCAGTATTTT. It codes for CASSHPGGGGDTQYF.

This clone was recorded a few times. This sequence joins TRBV5-1 and TRBJ1-1; TRBD1 matches at 7 bases. The CDR3 is made up of 13 amino acids. Germline values: CDR1 SGHRS, CDR2 YFSETQ. V trimming: 4 bases; J trimming: 5 bases; junction bases outside the gene matches: 5. As DNA, the CDR3 is TGCGCCAGCAGCAACAGGGGTGAAACTGAAGCTTTCTTT. This encodes CASSNRGETEAFF. The full variable domain, completed using reference TRBV5-1 and TRBJ1-1, is KAGVTQTPRYLIKTRGQQVTLSCSPISGHRSVSWYQQTPGQGLQFLFEYFSETQRNKGNFPGRFSGRQFSNSRSEMNVSTLELGDSALYLCASSNRGETEAFFGQGTRLTVV.

There are a few counts of this clone. The genes are TRBV30 and TRBJ1-4, with TRBD1 identical over 7 bases. Germline loops: CDR1 GTSNPN, CDR2 SVGIG (reference sequence). CDR3 size: 14 residues. J gave up 4 bases and V 5 bases, and 7 bases lay outside the gene matches. CDR3 sequence: CAWGTGTVNEKLFF. In DNA form, the CDR3 reads TGTGCCTGGGGTACCGGGACAGTTAATGAAAAACTGTTTTTT.

V gene TRBV5-8 combines with J gene TRBJ1-4; D perhaps matches TRBD1 (6 bases). Per germline, CDR1 SGHTS and CDR2 YDEGEE. Trimming removed 3 bases at V and 4 bases at J, with 13 bases between. The CDR3 runs 15 residues. The CDR3 loop is CASSSGNRDNEKLFF. The CDR3 DNA reads TGTGCCAGCAGCTCTGGGAACAGGGATAATGAAAAACTGTTTTTT.

The rearrangement uses TRBV6-6 and TRBJ2-4, with D possibly being TRBD2 (5 bases). There are 12 residues in the CDR3. Germline lookup yields CDR1 MNHNY and CDR2 SVGAGI (reference sequence). Trimming pared 6 bases from V and 5 bases from J, leaving 8 bases between. The CDR3 DNA follows: TGTGCCAGCAGGGACTGGGAAAACATTCAGTACTTC. Its protein product is CASRDWENIQYF.

The chain recombines TRBV6-7 with TRBJ2-7; D gene uncertain. TRBV6-7 is an open reading frame, and its role is uncertain. The CDR3 sequence is 18 residues long. V was trimmed by 0 bases and J by 6 bases, leaving 24 bases between them. The CDR3 DNA sequence: TGTGCCAGCAGTTACTCGACGGGTTACTGCAGTATTATGGGCGAGCAGTACTTC. This gives the protein CASSYSTGYCSIMGEQYF.

The V and J genes are TRBV5-1 and TRBJ2-7; 14 nucleotides line up with TRBD2. CDR3 length: 17 amino acids. V lost 5 bases and J lost 0; bases outside the gene matches: 7. From germline, CDR1 is SGHRS and CDR2 YFSETQ. This chain's CDR3 is CASSSGLAGGDSYEQYF. The DNA of the CDR3 is TGCGCCAGCAGTTCCGGACTAGCGGGGGGAGACTCCTACGAGCAGTACTTC.

The chain employs TRBV6-1 and TRBJ1-2; 7 bases align to TRBD1. The CDR3 is 15 residues long. The germline CDR1 and CDR2 sequences are MNHNS and SASEGT. The junction had 7 bases not matched to a gene; V was cut back by 6 bases and J by 0 bases. CDR3 in DNA: TGTGCCAGCAGACGACAGGGCACTTCTAACTATGGCTACACCTTC. This sequence encodes CASRRQGTSNYGYTF.